The present T cell receptor beta chain was sequenced within a study of cytomegalovirus exposure and HLA in healthy donors. Overall study findings and caveats: Across donors, presence/absence analyses took sequencing depth to be roughly uniform. Specificity for CMV antigens was confirmed in vitro for a few of the CMV-associated chains.

This clone is medium-sized (0.01 to 0.1%) within its sample. Its antigen is undetermined. Healthy donors of bone marrow made up the group. Donors sampled were nominally healthy, though unrecorded immune exposures were likely. The PCR contained 60 Vbeta and 13 Jbeta primers. TCRdb's copy holds only in-frame clones and misses some; the assay was immunoSEQ multiplex PCR. This table holds about 140,000 clones, 50% to 75% found once. This CDR3 contains 10 residues. The germline V gene encodes CDR1 MNHNY and CDR2 SVGAGI (reference sequence). The V end lost 6 bases, the J end lost 5 bases, and 4 bases lay between the germline ends.

The sequencing input was PBMCs. The genes are TRBV6-6 and TRBJ1-2; D unresolved. This TCR came from a woman in her forties in good health and CMV-seronegative. CDR3 in DNA: TGTGCCAGCAGAGCTTATGGCTACACCTTC. Protein sequence: CASRAYGYTF.